A single sample is the source of the 27 T cell receptor beta chains below, sequenced in a study of shared clonotypes between healthy human individuals (dated by TCRdb to about 2020). The library was prepared using the immunoSEQ multiplex PCR assay. This immuneACCESS table, as held by TCRdb, lists in-frame sequences with V and J called but not all clones. Of the missing ones, under half trace to an unresolved V gene in checked studies; the others have no known cause. The sample has millions of clones on record, approximately 95% of them singletons. The ten largest clones capture about 0.41% of the sample. The sequenced sample consisted of naive CD4+ T cells from PBMCs. Per the publication, the cell subset or site label means: CD45RA+ positively selected. These receptors were obtained from a man younger than 35 in good health. Some clones in this sample may be carry-over from other donors' samples.

A single count supports this clone. The CDR3 region is CASSYTGATTDTQYF. The CDR3 bases are TGTGCCAGCAGCTACACAGGGGCCACCACAGATACGCAGTATTTT. The V call is TRBV5-8, the J call TRBJ2-3; 7 bases match TRBD1. CDR3 length equals 15 residues. The germline gives CDR1 SGHTS, CDR2 YDEGEE. The V gene end was trimmed by 3 bases and the J gene end by 2 bases; junction bases not matched to a gene: 6.

A word on this clone: Other nucleotide sequences from this sample produce the same CDR3. V gene TRBV19 combines with J gene TRBJ2-2; D remains unclear. This CDR3 comprises 14 residues. Germline V CDR1 and CDR2: LNHDA, SQIVND (reference sequence). Trimming took off 1 base at V and 4 bases at J, with 7 bases between the two ends. The DNA for the CDR3 is TGTGCCAGTAGTATAGCTGGGGTCACCGGGGAGCTGTTTTTT. Amino acids: CASSIAGVTGELFF.

V and J are TRBV4-2 and TRBJ2-7, with D maybe TRBD1 (5 bases). Looked up from germline, CDR1 is LGHNA and CDR2 is YNFKEQ. The V end was cut by 3 bases, the J end by 2 bases, with 17 bases between. There are 16 residues in the CDR3. This chain's CDR3 is CASSHQDKGPAYEQYF. In DNA, the CDR3 is TGTGCCAGCAGCCATCAGGACAAGGGCCCCGCCTACGAGCAGTACTTC.

This chain connects TRBV4-1 to TRBJ1-1; D is possibly TRBD1 (5 bases). Per germline, CDR1 MGHRA and CDR2 YSYEKL. The CDR3 has 16 amino acids. V gave up 3 bases and J gave up 1 base, with 15 bases separating them. CDR3 loop: CASSQGGGRKNTEAFF. CDR3 in DNA: TGCGCCAGCAGCCAGGGGGGAGGCCGAAAGAACACTGAAGCTTTCTTT.

V gene TRBV18 combines with J gene TRBJ1-2; D is uncertain. This CDR3 is built from 16 residues. V lost 2 bases and J lost 1, with 14 bases in between. CDR1 KGHSH and CDR2 LQKENI come from the germline V gene. The CDR3 DNA follows: TGTGCCAGCTCACCAGATCGACCGTCCGTTAACTATGGCTACACCTTC. Protein sequence: CASSPDRPSVNYGYTF. The whole variable domain, remainder taken from reference TRBV18 and TRBJ1-2, is NAGVMQNPRHLVRRRGQEARLRCSPMKGHSHVYWYRQLPEEGLKFMVYLQKENIIDESGMPKERFSAEFPKEGPSILRIQQVVRGDSAAYFCASSPDRPSVNYGYTFGSGTRLTVV.

This clone was counted a few times. The rearrangement links TRBV29-1 to TRBJ1-1, with D tentatively TRBD1 (6 bases). From germline, CDR1 is SQVTM and CDR2 ANQGSEA. Trimming cost V 7 bases and J 8 bases, with 14 bases left between them. The CDR3 runs 11 residues. The chain's CDR3 is CSAQGGGEAFF. DNA of the CDR3: TGCAGCGCACAAGGGGGAGGGGAAGCTTTCTTT.

The chain is built from TRBV10-2 and TRBJ1-2; D remains unclear. Germline V gives CDR1 WSHSY, CDR2 SAAADI. CDR3 length: 17 amino acids. V shed 1 base and J shed 0 bases, with 15 bases lying between them. CDR3 nucleotide sequence: TGCGCCAGCAGTGAGTGGTTATTACGGCAAGCTAACTATGGCTACACCTTC. Amino acids: CASSEWLLRQANYGYTF.

J is TRBJ1-3 and V is TRBV4-3; D unclear. This CDR3 region has 15 residues. Trimming pared 1 base from V and 2 bases from J, leaving 9 bases between. Germline V gene lookup returns CDR1 LGHNA and CDR2 YSLEER. In DNA, the CDR3 is TGCGCCAGCAGCCAAGCACTGATGACTGGAAACACCATATATTTT. Amino acids: CASSQALMTGNTIYF.

CDR3 sequence reads: CASSLAGSSYNEQFF. The CDR3 DNA reads as TGTGCCAGCAGCCTAGCGGGAAGCTCCTACAATGAGCAGTTCTTC. The chain carries TRBV4-2 and TRBJ2-1; 8 bases are a match to TRBD2. Germline V lookup: CDR1 LGHNA, CDR2 YNFKEQ. The trim removed 4 bases at V and 0 bases at J, leaving 2 bases unmatched. The length of the CDR3 is 15 residues.

The chain recombines TRBV19 with TRBJ2-7; D unclear. CDR1 and CDR2 (germline): LNHDA, SQIVND (reference sequence). CDR3 size: 14 residues. V was shortened by 1 base and J by 0 bases, with 7 bases between the two germline ends. CDR3 nucleotide sequence: TGTGCCAGTAGTATAGCGGGCCACTCCTACGAGCAGTACTTC. This translates into CASSIAGHSYEQYF.

This clone was seen only once. The CDR3 spells CASSMSQGTVGGYTF. DNA of the CDR3: TGTGCCAGTAGTATGTCCCAAGGGACAGTGGGAGGCTACACCTTC. V usage is TRBV19 and J usage is TRBJ1-2, with 7 bases aligning to TRBD1. Germline CDR1 is LNHDA and CDR2 is SQIVND (reference sequence). This CDR3 is built from 15 residues. Trimming at V came to 3 bases and at J to 8 bases, leaving 12 bases not matched to a gene.

The chain recombines TRBV28 with TRBJ1-1; D is ambiguous. Between the trimmed V and J ends, which lost 6 bases and 0 bases, there was a span of 8 bases. The germline V gene encodes CDR1 MDHEN and CDR2 SYDVKM. The CDR3 totals 13 residues. The CDR3 nucleotides read TGTGCCAGCAGGCCGACGGTGAACACTGAAGCTTTCTTT. It translates to CASRPTVNTEAFF.

The CDR3 loop is CASRGTANLYGYTF. CDR3 in DNA: TGTGCCAGCAGAGGGACAGCCAATCTCTATGGCTACACCTTC. This sequence joins TRBV6-1 and TRBJ1-2; TRBD1 matches at 7 bases. Losses at the gene ends were 6 bases for V and 4 bases for J; bases not matched to a gene: 8. CDR3 length: 14 amino acids. CDR1 MNHNS and CDR2 SASEGT come from the germline V gene.

The rearrangement links TRBV6-6 to TRBJ1-2; 10 bases are shared with TRBD1. The CDR3 is 15 residues long. Unmatched junction bases numbered 12, after V lost 7 bases and J lost 7 bases. Germline CDR1 MNHNY, CDR2 SVGAGI (reference sequence). CDR3 in DNA: TGTGCCAGCACCCCGAGAATGGGACAGGGGCTTGGCTACACCTTC. Translating it yields CASTPRMGQGLGYTF.

The chain uses TRBV10-3 and TRBJ1-2, with D possibly TRBD1 on 6 matching bases. The germline V gene has CDR1 ENHRY and CDR2 SYGVKD. V lost 2 bases, J lost 7 bases, and 11 bases lay in between. This CDR3 has 13 amino acids. CDR3 region: CAISETGFRGYTF. DNA for the CDR3: TGTGCCATCAGTGAGACAGGGTTCCGTGGCTACACCTTC.

The chain employs TRBV9 and TRBJ2-6; D ambiguous. The CDR3 has 15 residues. The V end was cut by 4 bases, the J end by 0 bases, with 8 bases between. Germline V gene data show CDR1 as SGDLS and CDR2 as YYNGEE. CDR3 residues: CASSTMSSGANVLTF. The CDR3 DNA follows: TGTGCCAGCAGCACGATGAGCTCTGGGGCCAACGTCCTGACTTTC.

CDR3 sequence reads: CASSLGSLMVNEQFF. CDR3 nucleotide sequence: TGCGCCAGCAGCTTGGGTTCGCTAATGGTCAATGAGCAGTTCTTC. V usage is TRBV5-1 and J usage is TRBJ2-1; D remains unclear. CDR1 SGHRS and CDR2 YFSETQ come from the germline V gene. The CDR3 runs to 15 residues. V lost 0 bases and J 6 bases, leaving 13 bases between the germline ends.

The chain joins TRBV7-8 to TRBJ1-2, with unresolved D. This CDR3 has 13 amino acids. Trimming removed 4 bases at V and 1 base at J, with 7 bases between. Per the germline V gene, CDR1 is SGHVS and CDR2 is FQNEAQ. The CDR3 region has the DNA TGTGCCAGCAGCTCGGACTATAACTATGGCTACACCTTC. Protein: CASSSDYNYGYTF.

This clone occurred once. The chain carries TRBV6-5 and TRBJ2-3, with TRBD2 as a possible D gene (5 bases). Germline V CDR1 and CDR2: MNHEY, SVGAGI. The V and J ends lost 7 bases and 0 bases respectively, with 8 bases between them. CDR3 length: 13 amino acids. CDR3 nucleotide sequence: TGTGCCAGCAAGGAGGCCAGCACAGATACGCAGTATTTT. Protein: CASKEASTDTQYF.

This clone was detected only once. The chain is built from TRBV27 and TRBJ2-2, with a possible D match to TRBD1 (5 bases). CDR1 MNHEY and CDR2 SMNVEV come from the germline V gene (reference sequence). The CDR3 is made up of 15 amino acids. Trimming shortened V by 10 bases and J by 1 base, and 16 bases separated the two germline ends. CDR3 amino acids: CAIGRDSWNTGELFF. CDR3 nucleotides: TGTGCCATCGGTCGTGACAGCTGGAACACCGGGGAGCTGTTTTTT.

The gene calls are TRBV6-6 and TRBJ1-5, with D possibly TRBD1 on 6 matching bases. Germline CDR1 and CDR2: MNHNY and SVGAGI (reference sequence). V lost 6 bases, J lost 2 bases, and 14 bases lay in between. CDR3 length equals 15 residues. The DNA for the CDR3 is TGTGCCAGCAGGGGAGGGGGGGAGGGCAATCAGCCCCAGCATTTT. Translated, it gives CASRGGGEGNQPQHF.

The chain uses TRBV27 and TRBJ1-4, with D hard to call. Germline V gene data show CDR1 as MNHEY and CDR2 as SMNVEV (reference sequence). The V and J ends lost 6 bases and 7 bases respectively, with 15 bases between them. The CDR3 contains 14 residues. CDR3 in DNA: TGTGCCAGCAGAGAATCCGGGATTCGTGAAAAACTGTTTTTT. This sequence encodes CASRESGIREKLFF.

The chain is built from TRBV4-2 and TRBJ2-2; D ambiguous. V was cut by 2 bases and J by 5 bases, with 0 bases left in between. This CDR3 is built from 11 residues. Looked up from germline, CDR1 is LGHNA and CDR2 is YNFKEQ. The CDR3 region is CASSQTGELFF. In DNA, the CDR3 is TGTGCCAGCAGCCAAACCGGGGAGCTGTTTTTT.

The CDR3 DNA follows: TGTGCCAGCAGTGGGCAGAAACAGGGGGTGATAACCTACGAGCAGTACTTC. This gives the protein CASSGQKQGVITYEQYF. The gene calls are TRBV2 and TRBJ2-7; 8 bases match TRBD1. The V and J ends lost 4 bases and 2 bases, in that order; junction bases with no gene match: 13. CDR1 is SNHLY and CDR2 is FYNNEI in the germline V gene. The CDR3 spans 17 residues.

The gene calls are TRBV5-1 and TRBJ2-2; 9 nucleotides align to TRBD2. Germline CDR1 is SGHRS and CDR2 is YFSETQ. With V trimmed by 1 base and J by 2 bases, 18 bases remained unmatched. The CDR3 is made up of 21 amino acids. The CDR3 DNA sequence: TGCGCCAGCAGCTTGTGGGGCCTCTTACTCGCGGGAGGGCCAAACACCGGGGAGCTGTTTTTT. Encoded protein: CASSLWGLLLAGGPNTGELFF.

The genes are TRBV10-2 and TRBJ2-1; D gene ambiguous. V was pared by 7 bases and J by 3 bases, with 13 bases between. This CDR3 contains 14 residues. Germline V lookup: CDR1 WSHSY, CDR2 SAAADI. CDR3 in DNA: TGCGCCAGCAAAGAAGTGCGTTACTACAATGAGCAGTTCTTC. It specifies CASKEVRYYNEQFF.

This sequence joins TRBV11-2 and TRBJ2-5; 7 bases are shared with TRBD2. Germline lookup yields CDR1 SGHAT and CDR2 FQNNGV. CDR3 length: 16 residues. Germline trimming cut 4 bases from V and 1 base from J; bases unmatched to any gene: 9. This CDR3 reads CASSSPPGGPQETQYF. The DNA for the CDR3 is TGTGCCAGCAGCTCCCCCCCGGGGGGTCCCCAAGAGACCCAGTACTTC.